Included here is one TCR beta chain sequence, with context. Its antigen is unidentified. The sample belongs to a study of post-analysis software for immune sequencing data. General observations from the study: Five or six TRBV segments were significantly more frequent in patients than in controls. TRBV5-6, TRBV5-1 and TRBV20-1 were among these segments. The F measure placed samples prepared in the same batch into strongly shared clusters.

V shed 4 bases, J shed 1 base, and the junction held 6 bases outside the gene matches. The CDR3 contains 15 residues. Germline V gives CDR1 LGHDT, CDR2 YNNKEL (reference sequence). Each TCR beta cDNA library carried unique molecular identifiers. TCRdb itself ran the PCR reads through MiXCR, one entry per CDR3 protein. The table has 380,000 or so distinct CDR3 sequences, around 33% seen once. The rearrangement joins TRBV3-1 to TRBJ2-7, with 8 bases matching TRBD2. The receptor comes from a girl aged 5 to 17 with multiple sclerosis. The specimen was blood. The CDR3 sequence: CASSPGAGESYEQYF. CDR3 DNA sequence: TGTGCCAGCAGCCCCGGAGCGGGGGAATCCTACGAGCAGTACTTC.